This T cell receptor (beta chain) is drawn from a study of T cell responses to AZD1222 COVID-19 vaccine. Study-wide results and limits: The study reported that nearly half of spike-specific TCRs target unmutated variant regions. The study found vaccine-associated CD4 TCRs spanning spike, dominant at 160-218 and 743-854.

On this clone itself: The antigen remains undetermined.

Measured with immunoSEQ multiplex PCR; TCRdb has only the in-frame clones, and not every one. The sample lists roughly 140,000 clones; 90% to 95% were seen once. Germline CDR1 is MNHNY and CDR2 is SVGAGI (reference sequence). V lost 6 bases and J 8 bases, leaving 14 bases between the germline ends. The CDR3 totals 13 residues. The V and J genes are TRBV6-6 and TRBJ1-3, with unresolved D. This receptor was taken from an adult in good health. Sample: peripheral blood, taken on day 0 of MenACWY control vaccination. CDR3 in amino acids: CASSNGVRDTIYF. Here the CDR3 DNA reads TGTGCCAGCAGCAACGGGGTACGGGACACCATATATTTT.